The 5 T cell receptor beta chains given below trace back to one sample, sequenced in a study of T-cell memory formation after mild COVID-19 (dated by TCRdb to the early 2020s). Library preparation was by 5' RACE. Instrument on record: Illumina NovaSeq 6000. The public sequencing data were trimmed at Q25 with fastp and processed into clonotypes with MiXCR by TCRdb, which kept only in-frame beta chains. Records with the same CDR3 protein are collapsed into one entry carrying the most frequent genes and DNA. The sample table contains about 430,000 distinct CDR3 sequences; only one count was recorded for approximately 25% of them. The ten largest clones capture 8.5% to 10% of the sample. Sequencing was carried out using PBMCs or a T cell subset sorted from them (not recorded which). The source is an adult woman who had mild COVID-19 (a few samples of this study predate the infection). The sample titles of this study are shuffled in the database, so cell type and time point are left out; the donor was told from shared clones.

The chain recombines TRBV12-3 or TRBV12-4 with TRBJ2-3, with 10 bases that match TRBD2. This CDR3 is 16 amino acids long. The ends lost 5 bases at V and 4 bases at J; junction bases unmatched: 9. Written as DNA, the CDR3 is TGTGCCAGCAGTACCCTAGCGGGAGTCGGGGCAGATACGCAGTATTTT. It translates to CASSTLAGVGADTQYF.

This rearrangement joins TRBV6-5 to TRBJ1-1; TRBD1 might be the D (6 bases). The V gene lost 0 bases and the J gene lost 1 base, with 9 bases spanning the gap. Per germline, CDR1 MNHEY and CDR2 SVGAGI. The CDR3 length is 15 residues. The CDR3 DNA sequence: TGTGCCAGCAGTTACTCGGAGGGGGGGAACACTGAAGCTTTCTTT. Its translation: CASSYSEGGNTEAFF.

The V call is TRBV11-3, the J call TRBJ1-4, with D unclear. V was cut by 4 bases and J by 5 bases, with 8 bases left in between. The V gene's germline CDR1 is SGHNT and CDR2 YENEEA. CDR3 length: 13 amino acids. The CDR3 is CASSWTENEKLFF. CDR3 coding DNA: TGTGCCAGCAGCTGGACGGAAAATGAAAAACTGTTTTTT.

This clonotype was seen only a few times. The gene calls are TRBV7-2 and TRBJ1-2; no firm D call. CDR1 is SGHTA, CDR2 FQGNSA, per germline. The CDR3 runs 16 residues. V was pared by 5 bases and J by 7 bases, with 23 bases between. CDR3 nucleotide sequence: TGTGCCAGCAGCCCTGGTGTTTGGGCGGTTCCGGGTGGCTACACCTTC. This gives the protein CASSPGVWAVPGGYTF. The full variable domain, its missing parts supplied by reference TRBV7-2 and TRBJ1-2, is GAGVSQSPSNKVTEKGKDVELRCDPISGHTALYWYRQSLGQGLEFLIYFQGNSAPDKSGLPSDRFSAERTGGSVSTLTIQRTQQEDSAVYLCASSPGVWAVPGGYTFGSGTRLTVV.

The chain carries TRBV20-1 and TRBJ2-3; 10 nucleotides match TRBD2. The germline V gene has CDR1 DFQATT and CDR2 SNEGSKA (reference sequence). The CDR3 has 15 amino acids. Trimming cost V 6 bases and J 4 bases; bases outside gene matches: 10. The CDR3 nucleotides read TGCAGTGCGCTCGGCATAGCGGGAGGATCAGATACGCAGTATTTT. Translation gives CSALGIAGGSDTQYF.